The clone carrying this T cell receptor beta chain came up many times. As yet, its antigen is unknown. This sample stems from a study of T cell clonality in common variable immunodeficiency. Notes on the study in general: Authors noted CVID clonality's cause needs subpopulation repertoire sequencing. In common variable immunodeficiency, TCR beta chains reportedly carried fewer deletions and N-nucleotide insertions. CVID subjects had higher TCRbeta clonality than healthy controls, most marked in about a third.

Sequencing was performed with immunoSEQ multiplex PCR; in TCRdb, only in-frame clones are kept and a portion is missing. The sample shows over 20,000 clones, no singletons; the ten largest hold around 2.4%. The TCR sequence derives from a human donor with common variable immunodeficiency. Sequenced: peripheral blood mononuclear cells.

CDR3 region: CASSVRQGHGYTF. The covered CDR3 bases are TGTGCCAGCAGTGTTAGACAGGGCCATGGC. The chain is built from TRBV2 and TRBJ1-2, with TRBD1 identical over 7 bases. The read falls 3 residues short of the CDR3 end, and the missing part is taken from the germline J gene. Germline lookup yields CDR1 SNHLY and CDR2 FYNNEI. Germline trimming cut 4 bases from V and 6 bases from J; bases unmatched to any gene: 5. This CDR3 is built from 13 residues.